One and the same sample provided the 13 T cell receptor beta chains below, sequenced in a study of blood T cell repertoires in COVID-19. TCRdb keeps only in-frame clones here, not all; method: immunoSEQ multiplex PCR. The sample carries 300,000 or so clones, roughly 90% recorded once. Sequenced input: peripheral blood. These receptors were collected from a woman aged 30 to 39 with COVID-19, enrolled during active disease.

This sequence joins TRBV25-1 and TRBJ1-1; D unresolved. Trimming pared 4 bases from V and 2 bases from J, leaving 8 bases between. The V gene's germline CDR1 is MGHDK and CDR2 SYGVNS. The CDR3 length is 13 residues. CDR3 in amino acids: CASSALINTEAFF. CDR3 DNA: TGTGCCAGCAGTGCCCTAATCAACACTGAAGCTTTCTTT.

This clone was counted once. The chain is built from TRBV30 and TRBJ2-1; no reliable D call. This CDR3 region has 14 residues. The V gene lost 2 bases and the J gene lost 2 bases, with 10 bases spanning the gap. Looked up from germline, CDR1 is GTSNPN and CDR2 is SVGIG (reference sequence). CDR3 in amino acids: CAWSRWATYNEQFF. DNA of the CDR3: TGTGCCTGGAGTAGGTGGGCTACCTACAATGAGCAGTTCTTC.

This chain links TRBV7-9 with TRBJ1-6, with 12 bases that match TRBD1. The CDR3 length is 14 residues. Trimming at V came to 6 bases and at J to 9 bases, leaving 3 bases not matched to a gene. Germline V CDR1 and CDR2: SEHNR, FQNEAQ (reference sequence). In DNA form, the CDR3 reads TGTGCCAGCAGACAGGGACAGGGGGCTTCACCCCTCCACTTT. Protein product: CASRQGQGASPLHF.

CDR3 DNA: TGTGCCAGCAGTGAAAGGGAGAATTCACCCCTCCACTTT. It encodes CASSERENSPLHF. The chain uses TRBV2 and TRBJ1-6; D is unresolved. From germline, CDR1 is SNHLY and CDR2 FYNNEI. V lost 2 bases and J 7 bases, leaving 6 bases between the germline ends. The CDR3 is 13 amino acids.

This rearrangement joins TRBV6-1 to TRBJ1-5, with TRBD1 matching 9 bases. The length of the CDR3 is 17 residues. The germline V gene encodes CDR1 MNHNS and CDR2 SASEGT. J gave up 4 bases and V 4 bases, and 11 bases lay outside the gene matches. The CDR3 nucleotides read TGTGCCAGCAGTGCTTCCGGGACAGGGTTTGCAAATCAGCCCCAGCATTTT. Encoded protein: CASSASGTGFANQPQHF.

The count of this clone is one. The gene calls are TRBV27 and TRBJ1-1, with D possibly TRBD1 on 5 matching bases. Trimming cost V 2 bases and J 1 base, with 8 bases left between them. CDR1 and CDR2 (germline): MNHEY, SMNVEV (reference sequence). CDR3 length equals 14 residues. This CDR3 reads CASSLQGRNTEAFF. CDR3 nucleotides: TGTGCCAGCAGTTTACAGGGTCGGAACACTGAAGCTTTCTTT.

J is TRBJ1-6 and V is TRBV10-2; D call uncertain. This CDR3 region has 15 residues. Per germline, CDR1 WSHSY and CDR2 SAAADI. V lost 4 bases to trimming and J lost 0 bases, with 7 bases between them. The CDR3 DNA reads as TGCGCCAGCAGTGTTTCGAGCTCCTATAATTCACCCCTCCACTTT. Its protein is CASSVSSSYNSPLHF.

V gene TRBV7-9 combines with J gene TRBJ2-3; a possible D gene is TRBD2 (5 bases). The CDR3 consists of 17 residues. V dropped 2 bases and J dropped 3 bases, with 18 bases sitting between them. Germline V gives CDR1 SEHNR, CDR2 FQNEAQ (reference sequence). CDR3 loop: CASSLRRAGLLTDTQYF. The CDR3 DNA follows: TGTGCCAGCAGCTTAAGGCGGGCAGGCCTTTTGACAGATACGCAGTATTTT.

The chain has TRBV21-1 and TRBJ2-7; the table's D gene call, TRBD1, was not cross checked with the DNA. TRBV21-1 constitutes a pseudogene. The CDR3 extends over 13 amino acids. The CDR3 nucleotides are TGTGCCAGCAGCAAAGGGGGCGCCTACGAGCAGTACTTC. It codes for CASSKGGAYEQYF.

The chain uses TRBV4-1 and TRBJ2-1; 7 positions agree with TRBD1. J was trimmed by 4 bases and V by 4 bases; bases with no gene match: 13. The CDR3 covers 17 residues. Germline CDR1 and CDR2: MGHRA and YSYEKL. The DNA of the CDR3 is TGCGCCAGCAGCCCGATAGTTACAGGGGCGACATACAATGAGCAGTTCTTC. This gives the protein CASSPIVTGATYNEQFF.

The chain combines TRBV27 with TRBJ2-2, with TRBD2 as a possible D gene (6 bases). Per germline, CDR1 MNHEY and CDR2 SMNVEV (reference sequence). The V end lost 6 bases, the J end lost 5 bases, and 10 bases lay between the germline ends. The CDR3 length is 13 residues. The chain's CDR3 is CASSNRGTGELFF. In nucleotides, the CDR3 is TGTGCCAGCAGCAATCGGGGGACCGGGGAGCTGTTTTTT.

The V gene is TRBV19, the J gene TRBJ2-7, with 11 bases fitting TRBD2. This CDR3 has 15 amino acids. J was trimmed by 1 base and V by 6 bases; bases with no gene match: 5. Germline CDR1 LNHDA, CDR2 SQIVND (reference sequence). This chain's CDR3 is CASRVTSGGSYEQYF. As DNA, the CDR3 is TGTGCCAGTAGGGTTACTAGCGGGGGTTCCTACGAGCAGTACTTC.

The rearrangement links TRBV6-6 to TRBJ2-7; 9 bases map to TRBD1. Trimming cost V 6 bases and J 2 bases; bases outside gene matches: 8. In germline, CDR1 is MNHNY, CDR2 SVGAGI (reference sequence). CDR3 length: 15 amino acids. The CDR3 DNA reads as TGTGCCAGCAGGTCGACCGGGACAGGGACCTACGAGCAGTACTTC. It yields the protein CASRSTGTGTYEQYF.